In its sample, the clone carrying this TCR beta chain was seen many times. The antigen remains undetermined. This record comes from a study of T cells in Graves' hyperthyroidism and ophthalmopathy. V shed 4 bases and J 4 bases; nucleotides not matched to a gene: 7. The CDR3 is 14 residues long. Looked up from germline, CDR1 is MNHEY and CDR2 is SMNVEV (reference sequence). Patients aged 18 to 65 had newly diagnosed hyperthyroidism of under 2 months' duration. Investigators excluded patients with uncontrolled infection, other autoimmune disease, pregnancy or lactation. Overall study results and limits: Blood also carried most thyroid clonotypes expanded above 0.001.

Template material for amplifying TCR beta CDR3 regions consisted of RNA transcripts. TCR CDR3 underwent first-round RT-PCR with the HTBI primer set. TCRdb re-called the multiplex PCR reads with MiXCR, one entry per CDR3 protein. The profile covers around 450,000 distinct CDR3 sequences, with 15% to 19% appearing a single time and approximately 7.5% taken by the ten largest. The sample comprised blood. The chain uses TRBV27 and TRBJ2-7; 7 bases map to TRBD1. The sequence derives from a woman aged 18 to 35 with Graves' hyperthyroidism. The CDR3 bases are TGTGCCAGCAGTTGGAAGGGGGCGCAGTACGAGCAGTACTTC. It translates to CASSWKGAQYEQYF.